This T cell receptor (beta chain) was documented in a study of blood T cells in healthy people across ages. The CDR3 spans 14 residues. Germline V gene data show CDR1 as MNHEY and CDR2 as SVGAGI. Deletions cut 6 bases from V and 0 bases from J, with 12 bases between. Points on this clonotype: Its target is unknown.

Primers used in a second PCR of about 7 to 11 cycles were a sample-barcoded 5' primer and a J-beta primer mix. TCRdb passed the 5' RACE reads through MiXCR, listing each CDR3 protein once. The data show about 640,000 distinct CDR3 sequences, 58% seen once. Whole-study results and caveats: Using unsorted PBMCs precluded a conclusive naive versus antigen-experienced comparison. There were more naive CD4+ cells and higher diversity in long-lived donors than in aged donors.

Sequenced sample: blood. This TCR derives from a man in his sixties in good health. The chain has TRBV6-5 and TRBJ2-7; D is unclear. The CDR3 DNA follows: TGTGCCAGCAGAAAGAAGACATTCTCCTACGAGCAGTACTTC. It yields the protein CASRKKTFSYEQYF.